One sample yielded the 29 T cell receptor beta chains listed below, sequenced in a study of T-cell reconstitution after alpha-beta-depleted transplantation in children. The TCRbeta library was prepared with unique molecular identifiers. TCRdb redid the calling of the PCR reads with MiXCR, one entry per CDR3 protein. The sample carries some 200,000 distinct CDR3 sequences, about 9.6% recorded once. The sample consisted of PBMCs from the stem cell graft donor, taken from the stem cell graft. The origin of the receptors is a human donor who donated a stem cell graft to a child with SCID.

At least ten counts were recorded for this clonotype. The CDR3 reads CASSLASGRGTDTQYF. CDR3 sequence (DNA): TGCGCCAGCAGCTTGGCCTCCGGGCGTGGCACAGATACGCAGTATTTT. The J gene is TRBJ2-3, the V gene TRBV5-1; the D is unclear. V gave up 0 bases and J gave up 1 base, with 12 bases separating them. Germline-derived CDR1 and CDR2 are SGHRS and YFSETQ. There are 16 residues in the CDR3.

The table lists this clonotype with many counts. V gene TRBV27 combines with J gene TRBJ1-5, with D perhaps matching TRBD1 (6 bases). Trimming stripped 3 bases from V and 4 bases from J, with 13 bases between. This CDR3 region has 15 residues. Germline V CDR1 and CDR2: MNHEY, SMNVEV (reference sequence). The CDR3 bases are TGTGCCAGCAGTTTTGGCAGGGGACAAAATCAGCCCCAGCATTTT. It translates to CASSFGRGQNQPQHF.

This clonotype was recorded at least ten times. A read error may produce the germline difference seen at one junction end. V gene TRBV5-6 combines with J gene TRBJ1-5; TRBD1 matches 7 bases. CDR1 SGHDT and CDR2 YYEEEE come from the germline V gene. The CDR3 extends over 17 amino acids. CDR3 amino acids: CASSLGPGTAVNKPQHF. The CDR3 DNA follows: TGTGCCAGCAGCTTGGGACCTGGGACAGCCGTCAATAAGCCCCAGCATTTT.

This clonotype has a count of ten or more. The chain couples TRBV3-1 to TRBJ1-5; D might be TRBD1 (5 bases). Germline V CDR1 and CDR2: LGHDT, YNNKEL (reference sequence). Trimming removed 5 bases from V and 5 bases from J, with 16 bases in between. The CDR3 contains 15 residues. Here the CDR3 reads CASSSGRLPHQPQHF. The CDR3, as DNA: TGTGCCAGCAGCTCGGGACGACTGCCCCATCAGCCCCAGCATTTT. Complete variable domain (other parts from reference TRBV3-1 and TRBJ1-5): DTAVSQTPKYLVTQMGNDKSIKCEQNLGHDTMYWYKQDSKKFLKIMFSYNNKELIINETVPNRFSPKSPDKAHLNLHINSLELGDSAVYFCASSSGRLPHQPQHFGDGTRLSIL.

This clonotype was detected many times. The chain employs TRBV2 and TRBJ1-5, with TRBD1 as a possible D gene (5 bases). CDR3 length equals 14 residues. Germline V lookup: CDR1 SNHLY, CDR2 FYNNEI. Trimming removed 6 bases from V and 0 bases from J, with 9 bases in between. The CDR3 sequence is CASRGRVSNQPQHF. The CDR3 DNA sequence: TGTGCCAGCAGAGGCAGGGTTAGCAATCAGCCCCAGCATTTT.

The table lists this clonotype with many counts. The chain links TRBV2 to TRBJ2-2; D is perhaps TRBD1 (5 bases). Trimming cost V 8 bases and J 1 base, with 8 bases left between them. This CDR3 spans 13 amino acids. Germline V gene data show CDR1 as SNHLY and CDR2 as FYNNEI. The CDR3 DNA sequence: TGTGCCAGCGGGGCAGGGAACACCGGGGAGCTGTTTTTT. Its protein is CASGAGNTGELFF.

This clonotype has only a few counts. The chain recombines TRBV10-3 with TRBJ1-1; D remains unclear. Deletions cut 7 bases from V and 4 bases from J, with 13 bases between. This CDR3 contains 13 residues. Germline loops: CDR1 ENHRY, CDR2 SYGVKD. The CDR3 DNA sequence: TGTGCCATCATCTCAGGAGTTGGCACTGAAGCTTTCTTT. Its protein is CAIISGVGTEAFF.

This chain links TRBV7-9 with TRBJ2-2; 8 nucleotides agree with TRBD1. The junction had 3 bases not matched to a gene; V was cut back by 3 bases and J by 0 bases. This CDR3 contains 16 residues. CDR1 SEHNR and CDR2 FQNEAQ come from the germline V gene (reference sequence). This chain's CDR3 is CASSLDRAANTGELFF. CDR3 nucleotides: TGTGCCAGCAGCTTGGACAGGGCCGCGAACACCGGGGAGCTGTTTTTT.

This clonotype was seen many times. The rearrangement uses TRBV16 and TRBJ1-4; D is possibly TRBD1 (6 bases). In germline, CDR1 is KGHSY, CDR2 FQNENV. V lost 4 bases, J lost 0 bases, and 12 bases lay in between. The CDR3 is 16 residues long. CDR3 loop: CASSRDRPTTNEKLFF. In nucleotides, the CDR3 is TGTGCCAGCAGCCGAGACAGGCCTACAACTAATGAAAAACTGTTTTTT.

This clonotype counts as medium-sized. The chain links TRBV20-1 to TRBJ2-1, with 8 bases identical to TRBD1. The J segment lost 6 bases and the V segment lost 3 bases, leaving 13 bases of the junction unmatched. The CDR3 is 16 amino acids. Germline CDR1 DFQATT, CDR2 SNEGSKA (reference sequence). CDR3 bases: TGCAGTGCTAGGGTCCTCCAGGGGGCCAACTTCAATGAGCAGTTCTTC. Translated, it gives CSARVLQGANFNEQFF.

This clonotype was detected ten times or more. V gene TRBV29-1 combines with J gene TRBJ2-2, with a weak D call TRBD1 (5 bases). Germline CDR1 SQVTM, CDR2 ANQGSEA. The V end was cut by 0 bases, the J end by 1 base, with 12 bases between. The CDR3 runs 16 residues. The CDR3 reads CSVEEGHPLNTGELFF. Here the CDR3 DNA reads TGCAGCGTTGAAGAGGGGCACCCCTTGAACACCGGGGAGCTGTTTTTT.

This clonotype was seen ten or more times. This chain links TRBV12-5 with TRBJ2-7; TRBD1 agrees at 10 bases. The J segment lost 6 bases and the V segment lost 0 bases, leaving 8 bases of the junction unmatched. The CDR3 sequence is 16 residues long. Germline values: CDR1 LGHNT, CDR2 FRNRAP. In DNA form, the CDR3 reads TGTGCTAGTGGTTTGGTACTGGGGACAGGGGTTGCCGAGCAGTACTTC. Translated: CASGLVLGTGVAEQYF. The full variable domain, completed using reference TRBV12-5 and TRBJ2-7, is DARVTQTPRHKVTEMGQEVTMRCQPILGHNTVFWYRQTMMQGLELLAYFRNRAPLDDSGMPKDRFSAEMPDATLATLKIQPSEPRDSAVYFCASGLVLGTGVAEQYFGPGTRLTVT.

This clonotype was recorded many times. The chain is built from TRBV5-1 and TRBJ2-3; 8 bases match TRBD1. V was pared by 4 bases and J by 2 bases, with 9 bases of the junction left unmatched. The CDR3 contains 16 residues. Germline loops: CDR1 SGHRS, CDR2 YFSETQ. CDR3 region: CASSKGTGLDTDTQYF. The CDR3 DNA is TGCGCCAGCAGCAAAGGGACAGGCCTAGACACAGATACGCAGTATTTT.

This clonotype was seen ten or more times. The rearrangement uses TRBV6-5 and TRBJ1-1; D might be TRBD1 (5 bases). The ends were cut back, 5 bases at V and 1 base at J, with 8 bases in the middle. This CDR3 has 13 residues. CDR1 MNHEY and CDR2 SVGAGI come from the germline V gene. The CDR3 DNA follows: TGTGCCAGCAGTCACGGACAGAACACTGAAGCTTTCTTT. Its translation: CASSHGQNTEAFF.

This clonotype has more than one count but fewer than ten. This sequence joins TRBV29-1 and TRBJ1-1, with 10 bases fitting TRBD1. V shed 3 bases and J 5 bases; nucleotides not matched to a gene: 3. CDR1 SQVTM and CDR2 ANQGSEA come from the germline V gene. The CDR3 runs 13 residues. CDR3 sequence: CSVETGGATEAFF. The CDR3 nucleotides read TGCAGCGTTGAGACAGGGGGCGCAACTGAAGCTTTCTTT.

This clonotype was seen at least ten times. V gene TRBV5-1 combines with J gene TRBJ2-3; TRBD2 matches at 7 bases. Germline CDR1 reads SGHRS; CDR2 reads YFSETQ. V lost 1 base, J lost 0 bases, and 5 bases stayed unmatched. This CDR3 spans 16 amino acids. In DNA form, the CDR3 reads TGCGCCAGCAGCTTGCCTAGCGGAGAAAGCACAGATACGCAGTATTTT. This translates into CASSLPSGESTDTQYF.

In its sample, this clonotype was seen many times. This chain joins TRBV5-1 and TRBJ1-6; tentative D call: TRBD1 (5 bases). The CDR3 runs to 14 residues. Trimming removed 4 bases at V and 11 bases at J, with 16 bases between. Germline CDR1 and CDR2: SGHRS and YFSETQ. The CDR3 here is CASSTPDQGAPLHF. The CDR3 DNA is TGCGCCAGCAGCACCCCGGACCAGGGCGCACCCCTCCACTTT.

This clonotype was seen ten or more times. V and J are TRBV5-1 and TRBJ1-1; D gene ambiguous. V was shortened by 1 base and J by 0 bases, with 10 bases between the two germline ends. In germline, CDR1 is SGHRS, CDR2 YFSETQ. The CDR3 totals 15 residues. The CDR3 DNA is TGCGCCAGCAGCTTGAATATACAGATGAACACTGAAGCTTTCTTT. Amino acid sequence: CASSLNIQMNTEAFF.

This clonotype was counted many times. The chain carries TRBV11-1 and TRBJ2-7, with D uncertain. The ends were cut back, 4 bases at V and 2 bases at J, with 15 bases in the middle. The CDR3 is 15 residues long. Germline V gene sequence: CDR1 SGHAT, CDR2 FQDESV (reference sequence). The CDR3: CASSSPRASTYEQYF. In DNA form, the CDR3 reads TGTGCCAGCAGCTCCCCACGGGCATCAACCTACGAGCAGTACTTC.

The chain employs TRBV27 and TRBJ1-5; D unclear. Trimming cost V 8 bases and J 0 bases, with 17 bases left between them. Per the germline V gene, CDR1 is MNHEY and CDR2 is SMNVEV (reference sequence). The CDR3 runs to 16 residues. CDR3 sequence reads: CASRRYGTDSNQPQHF. The DNA of the CDR3 is TGTGCCAGCCGCCGGTACGGAACGGATAGCAATCAGCCCCAGCATTTT.

This clonotype has a count of ten or more. The chain links TRBV20-1 to TRBJ2-1, with no clear D. Deletions cut 0 bases from V and 4 bases from J, with 13 bases between. Germline V gene data show CDR1 as DFQATT and CDR2 as SNEGSKA (reference sequence). The CDR3 is made up of 15 amino acids. The CDR3 nucleotides are TGCAGTGCTAGAGAGTCCGGACGGCGTTACAATGAGCAGTTCTTC. Translating gives CSARESGRRYNEQFF.

This clonotype was seen only a few times. Its ends do not fully match the called genes, so a read error is possible. The V call is TRBV20-1, the J call TRBJ1-1, with a tentative D call TRBD1 (6 bases). CDR3 length equals 16 residues. Per germline, CDR1 DFQATT and CDR2 SNEGSKA (reference sequence). The CDR3 is CCASPAEGSGDTEAFF. The CDR3 region has the DNA TGCTGTGCTAGCCCGGCCGAGGGCTCAGGGGACACTGAAGCTTTCTTT.

This clonotype was recorded many times. The CDR3 DNA follows: TGCAGCGTTGTGTACAGGACGGGGGGTATGTACGAGCAGTACTTC. It yields the protein CSVVYRTGGMYEQYF. The chain employs TRBV29-1 and TRBJ2-7; 7 bases are a match to TRBD2. The CDR3 has 15 amino acids. Losses at the gene ends were 4 bases for V and 4 bases for J; bases not matched to a gene: 13. Per the germline V gene, CDR1 is SQVTM and CDR2 is ANQGSEA.

This clonotype was detected ten times or more. This chain uses TRBV6-5 with TRBJ2-1; the match to TRBD2 covers 10 bases. With 0 bases clipped from V and 4 bases from J, the junction kept 3 bases outside the gene matches. Per the germline V gene, CDR1 is MNHEY and CDR2 is SVGAGI. This CDR3 region has 16 residues. The CDR3: CASSYSGLAEYNEQFF. CDR3 DNA: TGTGCCAGCAGTTACTCCGGACTAGCGGAATACAATGAGCAGTTCTTC.

This clonotype was seen repeatedly, ten times or more. This sequence joins TRBV12-3 or TRBV12-4 and TRBJ2-5, with D possibly being TRBD2 (6 bases). The CDR3 covers 15 residues. The V and J ends lost 7 bases and 2 bases respectively, with 17 bases between them. CDR3 sequence reads: CASTIRRDSQETQYF. The CDR3 bases are TGTGCCAGCACTATACGCCGGGACTCACAAGAGACCCAGTACTTC.

This clonotype was counted ten times or more. The chain couples TRBV7-3 to TRBJ2-7; D tentatively reads TRBD1 or TRBD2 (5 bases each). Germline values: CDR1 SGHTA, CDR2 FQGTGA. Trimming removed 2 bases from V and 6 bases from J, with 11 bases in between. The CDR3 is 13 amino acids. The CDR3 protein is CASSLSGTTEQYF. CDR3 sequence (DNA): TGTGCCAGCAGCTTATCTGGGACCACCGAGCAGTACTTC.

The chain couples TRBV2 to TRBJ2-2; D unclear. The CDR3 contains 14 residues. V was trimmed by 6 bases and J by 0 bases, leaving 8 bases between them. Germline CDR1 is SNHLY and CDR2 is FYNNEI. The CDR3 spells CASRFQTNTGELFF. CDR3 nucleotides: TGTGCCAGCAGGTTCCAGACGAACACCGGGGAGCTGTTTTTT.

This clonotype was observed a few times. The chain uses TRBV7-2 and TRBJ1-2; no clear D. This CDR3 region has 14 residues. Germline V CDR1 and CDR2: SGHTA, FQGNSA. V dropped 1 base and J dropped 4 bases, with 10 bases sitting between them. The CDR3 bases are TGTGCCAGCAGCTTAGGGCGGCAGTTCTATGGCTACACCTTC. It is translated as CASSLGRQFYGYTF.

This clonotype was recorded at least ten times. The chain employs TRBV5-1 and TRBJ1-6; D gene ambiguous. The germline V and J ends were trimmed by 3 bases and 4 bases, with 8 bases remaining between them. There are 14 residues in the CDR3. CDR1 and CDR2 from the germline V gene are SGHRS and YFSETQ. The CDR3 loop reads CASSSGSYNSPLHF. The CDR3 DNA reads TGCGCCAGCAGCTCCGGCAGTTATAATTCACCCCTCCACTTT.